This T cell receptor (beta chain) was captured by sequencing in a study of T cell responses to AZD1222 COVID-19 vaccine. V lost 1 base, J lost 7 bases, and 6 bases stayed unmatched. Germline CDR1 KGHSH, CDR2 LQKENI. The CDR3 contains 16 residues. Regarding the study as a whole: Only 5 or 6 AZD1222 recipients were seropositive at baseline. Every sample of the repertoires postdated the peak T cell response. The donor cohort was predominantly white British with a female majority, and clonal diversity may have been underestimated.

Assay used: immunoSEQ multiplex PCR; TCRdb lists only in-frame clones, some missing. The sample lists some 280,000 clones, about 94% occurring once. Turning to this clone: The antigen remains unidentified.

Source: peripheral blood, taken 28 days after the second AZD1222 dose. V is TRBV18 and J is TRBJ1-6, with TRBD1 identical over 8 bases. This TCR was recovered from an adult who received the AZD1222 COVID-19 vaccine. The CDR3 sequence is CASSPLVNRGNSPLHF. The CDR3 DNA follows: TGTGCCAGCTCACCACTGGTAAACAGGGGGAATTCACCCCTCCACTTT.